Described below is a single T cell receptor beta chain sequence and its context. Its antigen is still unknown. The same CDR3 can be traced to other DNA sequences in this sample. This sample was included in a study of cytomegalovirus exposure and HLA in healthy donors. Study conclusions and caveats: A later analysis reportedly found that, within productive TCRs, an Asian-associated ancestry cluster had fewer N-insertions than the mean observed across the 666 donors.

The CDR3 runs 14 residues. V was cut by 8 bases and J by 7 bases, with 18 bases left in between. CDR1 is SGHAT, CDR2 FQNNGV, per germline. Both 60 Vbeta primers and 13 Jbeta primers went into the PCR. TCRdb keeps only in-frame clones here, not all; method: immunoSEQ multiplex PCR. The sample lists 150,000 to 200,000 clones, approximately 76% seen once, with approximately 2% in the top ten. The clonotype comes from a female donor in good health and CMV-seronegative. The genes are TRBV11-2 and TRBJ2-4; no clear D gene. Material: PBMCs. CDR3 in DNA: TGTGCCAGCCGCCCGGTGAGAGGATTTAACATTCAGTACTTC. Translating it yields CASRPVRGFNIQYF.